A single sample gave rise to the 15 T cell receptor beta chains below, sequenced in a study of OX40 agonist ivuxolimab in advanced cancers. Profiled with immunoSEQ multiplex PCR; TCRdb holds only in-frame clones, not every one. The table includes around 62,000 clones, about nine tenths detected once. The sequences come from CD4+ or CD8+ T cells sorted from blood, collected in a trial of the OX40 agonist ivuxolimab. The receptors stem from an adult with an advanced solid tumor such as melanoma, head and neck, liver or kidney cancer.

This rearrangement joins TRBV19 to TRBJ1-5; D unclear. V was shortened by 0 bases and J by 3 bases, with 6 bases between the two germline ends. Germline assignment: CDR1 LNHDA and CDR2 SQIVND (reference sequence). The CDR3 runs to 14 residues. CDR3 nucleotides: TGTGCCAGTAGTATAGATCTAGACAATCAGCCCCAGCATTTT. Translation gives CASSIDLDNQPQHF.

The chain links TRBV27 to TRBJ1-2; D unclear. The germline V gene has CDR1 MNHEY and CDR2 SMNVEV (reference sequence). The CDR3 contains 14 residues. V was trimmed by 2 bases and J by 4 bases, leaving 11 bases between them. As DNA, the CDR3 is TGTGCCAGCAGTTTAAAACCCCTTATCTATGGCTACACCTTC. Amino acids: CASSLKPLIYGYTF.

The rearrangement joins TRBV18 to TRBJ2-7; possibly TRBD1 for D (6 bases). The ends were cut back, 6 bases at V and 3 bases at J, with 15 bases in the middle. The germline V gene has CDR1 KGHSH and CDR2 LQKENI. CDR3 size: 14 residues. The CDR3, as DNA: TGTGCCAGCTCTACATCCGAGACAGGCTACGAGCAGTACGTC. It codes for CASSTSETGYEQYV.

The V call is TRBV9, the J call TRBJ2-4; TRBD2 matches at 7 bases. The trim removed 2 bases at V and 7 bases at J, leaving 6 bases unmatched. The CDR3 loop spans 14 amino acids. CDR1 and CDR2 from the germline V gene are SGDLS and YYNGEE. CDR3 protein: CASSVGGGSNIQYF. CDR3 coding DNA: TGTGCCAGCAGCGTCGGGGGAGGGTCTAACATTCAGTACTTC.

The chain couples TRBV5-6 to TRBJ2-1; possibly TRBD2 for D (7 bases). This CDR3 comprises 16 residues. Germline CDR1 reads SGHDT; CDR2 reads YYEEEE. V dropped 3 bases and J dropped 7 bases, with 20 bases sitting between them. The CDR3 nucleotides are TGTGCCAGCAGCTCCCTACTCGGGGGGCGGGCGAATGAGCAGTTCTTC. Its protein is CASSSLLGGRANEQFF. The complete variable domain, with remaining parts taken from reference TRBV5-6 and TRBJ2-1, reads DAGVTQSPTHLIKTRGQQVTLRCSPKSGHDTVSWYQQALGQGPQFIFQYYEEEERQRGNFPDRFSGHQFPNYSSELNVNALLLGDSALYLCASSSLLGGRANEQFFGPGTRLTVL.

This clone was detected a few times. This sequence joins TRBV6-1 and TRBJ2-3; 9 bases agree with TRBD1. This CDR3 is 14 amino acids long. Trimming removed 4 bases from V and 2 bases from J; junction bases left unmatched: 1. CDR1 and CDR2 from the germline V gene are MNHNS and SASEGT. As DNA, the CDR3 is TGTGCCAGCAGTGGGGACAGGGACACAGATACGCAGTATTTT. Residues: CASSGDRDTDTQYF.

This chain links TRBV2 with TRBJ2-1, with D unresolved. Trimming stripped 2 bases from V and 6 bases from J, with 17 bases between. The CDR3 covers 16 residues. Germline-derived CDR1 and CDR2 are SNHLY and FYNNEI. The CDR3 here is CASSEQTPLNPNEQFF. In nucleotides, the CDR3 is TGTGCCAGCAGTGAACAGACTCCCTTAAACCCCAATGAGCAGTTCTTC.

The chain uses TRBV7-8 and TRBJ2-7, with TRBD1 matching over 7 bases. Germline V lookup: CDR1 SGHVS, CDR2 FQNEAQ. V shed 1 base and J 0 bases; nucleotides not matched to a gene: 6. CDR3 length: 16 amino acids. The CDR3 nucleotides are TGTGCCAGCAGCTTAGGGACAGGCCTGAGCTCCTACGAGCAGTACGTC. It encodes CASSLGTGLSSYEQYV.

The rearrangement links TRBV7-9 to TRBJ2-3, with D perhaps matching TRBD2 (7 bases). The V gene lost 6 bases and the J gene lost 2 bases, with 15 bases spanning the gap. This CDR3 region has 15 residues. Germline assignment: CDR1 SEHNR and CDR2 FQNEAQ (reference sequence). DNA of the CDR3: TGTGCCAGCAGAAGGGGGGGAGGGATCACAGATACGCAGTATTTT. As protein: CASRRGGGITDTQYF.

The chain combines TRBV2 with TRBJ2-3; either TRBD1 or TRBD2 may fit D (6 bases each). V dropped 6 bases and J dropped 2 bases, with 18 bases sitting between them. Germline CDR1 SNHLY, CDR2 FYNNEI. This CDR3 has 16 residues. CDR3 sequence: CASSGRGAPPTDTQYF. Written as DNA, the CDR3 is TGTGCCAGCAGCGGAAGGGGGGCCCCCCCCACAGATACGCAGTATTTT.

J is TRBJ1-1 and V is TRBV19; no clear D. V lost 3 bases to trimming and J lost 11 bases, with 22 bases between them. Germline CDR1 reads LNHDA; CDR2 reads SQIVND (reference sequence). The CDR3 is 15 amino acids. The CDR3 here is CASSIPAGRTDEAFF. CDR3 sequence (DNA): TGTGCCAGTAGTATCCCTGCGGGGAGGACCGACGAGGCTTTCTTT.

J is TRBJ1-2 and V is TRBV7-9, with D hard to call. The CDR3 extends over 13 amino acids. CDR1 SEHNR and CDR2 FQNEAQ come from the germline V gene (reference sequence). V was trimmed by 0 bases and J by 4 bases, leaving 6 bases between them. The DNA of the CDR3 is TGTGCCAGCAGCTTAGCAGGCTTCTATGGCTACACCTTC. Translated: CASSLAGFYGYTF.

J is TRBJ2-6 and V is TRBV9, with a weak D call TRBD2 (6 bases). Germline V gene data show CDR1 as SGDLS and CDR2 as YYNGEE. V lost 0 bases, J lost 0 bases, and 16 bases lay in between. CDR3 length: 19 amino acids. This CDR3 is CASSVDIGSTFSGANVLTF. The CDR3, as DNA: TGTGCCAGCAGCGTAGATATCGGGAGCACCTTCTCTGGGGCCAACGTCCTGACTTTC.

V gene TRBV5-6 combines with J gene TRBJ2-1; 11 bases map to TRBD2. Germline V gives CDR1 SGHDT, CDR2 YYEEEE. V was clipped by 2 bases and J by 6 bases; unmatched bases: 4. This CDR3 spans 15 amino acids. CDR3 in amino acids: CASSFGLAGGNEQFF. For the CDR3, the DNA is TGTGCCAGCAGCTTCGGTCTAGCGGGAGGCAATGAGCAGTTCTTC.

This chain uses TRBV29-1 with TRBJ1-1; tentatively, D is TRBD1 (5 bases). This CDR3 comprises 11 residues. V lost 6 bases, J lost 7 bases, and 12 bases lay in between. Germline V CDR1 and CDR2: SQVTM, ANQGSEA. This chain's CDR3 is CSVETGIEAFF. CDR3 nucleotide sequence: TGCAGCGTCGAAACAGGAATTGAAGCTTTCTTT.